Listed below are T cell receptor beta chains from one sample, sequenced in a study of OX40 agonist ivuxolimab in advanced cancers. Measured with immunoSEQ multiplex PCR; TCRdb has only the in-frame clones, and not every one. This table has more than 70,000 clones, 70% to 90% appearing once. The sequences come from CD4+ or CD8+ T cells sorted from blood, collected in a trial of the OX40 agonist ivuxolimab. The receptor set was obtained from an adult with an advanced solid tumor such as melanoma, head and neck, liver or kidney cancer. Each CDR3 is given with its conserved first and last residue. D genes are given only for firm matches.

TRBJ1-6 | . | TRBV5-1 | TGCGCCAGCAGCTTGGAAAGGGGTGGATTTCGGCTCGATTCACCCCTCCACTTT | CASSLERGGFRLDSPLHF
TRBJ1-4 | TRBD1 | TRBV28 | TGTGCCACCACGGGACAGGTTAATGAAAAACTGTTTTTT | CATTGQVNEKLFF
TRBJ1-2 | . | TRBV7-2 | TGTGCCAGCAGCTATAGGCAAGGGTCTGGCTACACCTTC | CASSYRQGSGYTF
TRBJ2-1 | TRBD1 | TRBV5-1 | TGCGCCAGCTTCCTCGGGACAGGGTCTAAGAATGAGCAGTTCTTC | CASFLGTGSKNEQFF
TRBJ1-5 | . | TRBV5-8 | TGTGCCAGCTTGACAGGAGGAGTCTATCAGCCCCAGCATTTT | CASLTGGVYQPQHF
TRBJ2-2 | . | TRBV15 | TGTGCCACCAGCAGAGATTGGAGAAACACCGGGGAGCTGTTTTTT | CATSRDWRNTGELFF
TRBJ1-3 | TRBD1 | TRBV30 | TGTGCCTGGAGTCTTCGCGGGACAGGGGAAAACACCATATATTTT | CAWSLRGTGENTIYF
TRBJ2-1 | TRBD1 | TRBV11-2 | TGTGCCAGCGAATTTAGGGGGCGCGTACCCTCCTACAATGAGCAGTTCTTC | CASEFRGRVPSYNEQFF
TRBJ1-1 | TRBD1 | TRBV7-9 | TGTGCCAGCAGTTACGGACAGGGCGGAAACACTGAAGCTTTCTTT | CASSYGQGGNTEAFF
TRBJ2-2 | . | TRBV30 | TGTGCCTGGAGTCGCAGGCGAGCGAACACCGGGGAGCTGTTTTTT | CAWSRRRANTGELFF